These 31 T cell receptor beta chains share one sample of origin, sequenced in a study of shared clonotypes between healthy human individuals. Produced via immunoSEQ multiplex PCR; TCRdb's table is partial and in-frame only. The data contain about 1.1 million clones, about four fifths of them singletons. The sequencing input was memory CD4+ T cells from PBMCs. The subset here: CD45RA-negative fraction. Every receptor here comes from a man aged 18 to 35 in good health. Some clones in this sample may be carry-over from other donors' samples.

The J gene is TRBJ2-5, the V gene TRBV7-7; D gene unclear. The CDR3 totals 15 residues. Germline V gene sequence: CDR1 SSHAT, CDR2 FNYEAQ (reference sequence). V lost 2 bases and J 0 bases, leaving 10 bases between the germline ends. This CDR3 is CASSLMDDNQETQYF. CDR3 nucleotides: TGTGCCAGCAGCTTAATGGACGACAACCAAGAGACCCAGTACTTC.

This clone was found a few times. CDR3 coding DNA: TGTGCCAGCGGTCTGAACGAGCAGTACTTC. Translated: CASGLNEQYF. The chain combines TRBV28 with TRBJ2-7; D ambiguous. The length of the CDR3 is 10 residues. V lost 8 bases and J 5 bases, leaving 7 bases between the germline ends. In germline, CDR1 is MDHEN, CDR2 SYDVKM.

V gene TRBV4-2 combines with J gene TRBJ2-7, with D unresolved. The V gene lost 0 bases and the J gene lost 6 bases, with 18 bases spanning the gap. Germline-derived CDR1 and CDR2 are LGHNA and YNFKEQ. The CDR3 totals 16 residues. In DNA, the CDR3 is TGTGCCAGCAGCCAAGAAGGGAACGGATACGGCTCCGAGCAGTACTTC. Translation gives CASSQEGNGYGSEQYF.

This chain links TRBV11-3 with TRBJ1-3, with unresolved D. CDR3 size: 14 residues. Germline values: CDR1 SGHNT, CDR2 YENEEA. V shed 2 bases and J shed 3 bases, with 8 bases lying between them. CDR3 sequence: CASSLRGFGNTIYF. For the CDR3, the DNA is TGTGCCAGCAGCTTAAGAGGGTTTGGAAACACCATATATTTT.

The chain couples TRBV7-3 to TRBJ2-1, with TRBD2 identical over 10 bases. V lost 5 bases to trimming and J lost 4 bases; unmatched junction nucleotides: 11. Germline values: CDR1 SGHTA, CDR2 FQGTGA. This CDR3 has 17 amino acids. CDR3 sequence (DNA): TGTGCCAGCAGCCTTCAAAGCGGGAGGGCCGGGTACAATGAGCAGTTCTTC. It encodes CASSLQSGRAGYNEQFF.

The chain uses TRBV5-1 and TRBJ2-2; no firm D call. V was shortened by 4 bases and J by 0 bases, with 7 bases between the two germline ends. The CDR3 covers 14 residues. Germline CDR1 SGHRS, CDR2 YFSETQ. The CDR3 nucleotides are TGCGCCAGCAGCGTCCCTACGAACACCGGGGAGCTGTTTTTT. Translating gives CASSVPTNTGELFF.

The chain joins TRBV11-1 to TRBJ2-7; 10 bases align to TRBD2. The CDR3 extends over 15 amino acids. Trimming cost V 5 bases and J 3 bases; bases outside gene matches: 7. The germline V gene has CDR1 SGHAT and CDR2 FQDESV (reference sequence). The CDR3 loop reads CASSRSGRTDYEQYF. CDR3 nucleotide sequence: TGTGCCAGCAGCCGTAGCGGGAGGACCGACTACGAGCAGTACTTC.

The table lists this clone with a few counts. Written as DNA, the CDR3 is TGTGCCAGCGGGGGGTCGGGGGGTGGTCGCAATCAGCCCCAGCATTTT. Its translation: CASGGSGGGRNQPQHF. The rearrangement uses TRBV27 and TRBJ1-5, with a weak D call TRBD1 (5 bases). This CDR3 has 16 amino acids. CDR1 is MNHEY, CDR2 SMNVEV, per germline (reference sequence). V was trimmed by 8 bases and J by 2 bases, leaving 19 bases between them.

The rearrangement uses TRBV5-6 and TRBJ2-1; the match to TRBD1 covers 7 bases. In germline, CDR1 is SGHDT, CDR2 YYEEEE. The CDR3 is 16 amino acids. Trimming cost V 2 bases and J 7 bases; bases outside gene matches: 12. The CDR3 bases are TGTGCCAGCAGCTTTGGTTTTTGGACAGGAGAAAATGAGCAGTTCTTC. This gives the protein CASSFGFWTGENEQFF. The variable domain in full, with the rest retrieved from reference TRBV5-6 and TRBJ2-1, is DAGVTQSPTHLIKTRGQQVTLRCSPKSGHDTVSWYQQALGQGPQFIFQYYEEEERQRGNFPDRFSGHQFPNYSSELNVNALLLGDSALYLCASSFGFWTGENEQFFGPGTRLTVL.

The chain joins TRBV28 to TRBJ1-2; D is ambiguous. This CDR3 has 13 residues. Germline CDR1 is MDHEN and CDR2 is SYDVKM. Trimming cost V 3 bases and J 4 bases, with 9 bases left between them. CDR3 region: CASSFGEGYGYTF. In DNA, the CDR3 is TGTGCCAGCAGTTTCGGGGAGGGCTATGGCTACACCTTC.

This clone was counted a single time. This chain links TRBV7-8 with TRBJ1-2; 9 bases align to TRBD1. CDR1 SGHVS and CDR2 FQNEAQ come from the germline V gene. The CDR3 extends over 16 amino acids. The V and J ends lost 5 bases and 6 bases, in that order; junction bases with no gene match: 13. The chain's CDR3 is CASSPNGQGFSDGYTF. The CDR3 coding sequence is TGTGCCAGCAGCCCCAACGGACAGGGGTTTTCAGATGGCTACACCTTC.

Worth noting for this clone: An end of the junction does not agree with germline; a read error may underlie this. The chain joins TRBV14 to TRBJ1-4; D is uncertain. The CDR3 is 13 amino acids. Germline V gene sequence: CDR1 SGHDN, CDR2 FVKESK. The CDR3 sequence is CASSQDRNGKLFF. CDR3 bases: TGTGCCAGCAGCCAAGATCGGAATGGAAAACTGTTTTTT.

This chain connects TRBV7-8 to TRBJ1-1; D might be TRBD1 (5 bases). V lost 1 base, J lost 5 bases, and 14 bases lay in between. This CDR3 is 15 amino acids long. In germline, CDR1 is SGHVS, CDR2 FQNEAQ. The CDR3 here is CASSLGARGSTEAFF. CDR3 DNA: TGTGCCAGCAGCTTAGGGGCAAGGGGATCGACTGAAGCTTTCTTT.

Only one count was recorded for this clone. One junction end disagrees with the germline gene, perhaps due to a read error. The rearrangement links TRBV30 to TRBJ2-7; D is tentatively TRBD1 or TRBD2 (5 bases each). Germline V gene data show CDR1 as GTSNPN and CDR2 as SVGIG (reference sequence). CDR3 length: 13 residues. The CDR3 DNA sequence: TGTGCCTGGAGTGTAGAAGGGACGGCTGAGCAGCACTTC. Protein product: CAWSVEGTAEQHF.

The chain uses TRBV7-8 and TRBJ1-5, with D possibly TRBD1 on 5 matching bases. V shed 3 bases and J shed 5 bases, with 14 bases lying between them. CDR1 is SGHVS, CDR2 FQNEAQ, per germline. The CDR3 is made up of 15 amino acids. CDR3 sequence reads: CASSFIKGGDQPQHF. DNA for the CDR3: TGTGCCAGCAGCTTCATTAAGGGAGGGGATCAGCCCCAGCATTTT.

The chain joins TRBV2 to TRBJ2-2; D remains ambiguous. The CDR3 sequence is 11 residues long. Germline V gives CDR1 SNHLY, CDR2 FYNNEI. Trimming stripped 7 bases from V and 4 bases from J, with 4 bases between. This chain's CDR3 is CASTSTGELFF. DNA of the CDR3: TGTGCCAGCACGAGCACCGGGGAGCTGTTTTTT.

This clone came up once. The V gene is TRBV5-1, the J gene TRBJ2-3; the match to TRBD2 covers 11 bases. The germline V gene has CDR1 SGHRS and CDR2 YFSETQ. The CDR3 consists of 15 residues. V gave up 3 bases and J gave up 5 bases; unmatched junction bases: 5. In DNA, the CDR3 is TGCGCCAGCAGCTCGACTAGCGGGACAGGAGATACGCAGTATTTT. It codes for CASSSTSGTGDTQYF.

This chain connects TRBV5-1 to TRBJ2-2, with TRBD2 matching over 13 bases. The CDR3 is 18 amino acids. V shed 4 bases and J 4 bases; nucleotides not matched to a gene: 10. Germline CDR1 is SGHRS and CDR2 is YFSETQ. CDR3 residues: CASSKAGLAGVGTGELFF. The CDR3 DNA reads as TGCGCCAGCAGCAAAGCCGGACTAGCGGGAGTAGGCACCGGGGAGCTGTTTTTT.

The chain recombines TRBV4-2 with TRBJ2-1, with 10 positions matching TRBD1. The V gene end was trimmed by 2 bases and the J gene end by 3 bases; junction bases not matched to a gene: 4. From germline, CDR1 is LGHNA and CDR2 YNFKEQ. This CDR3 region has 16 residues. The CDR3 region has the DNA TGTGCCAGCAGCCAACGGGACAGGGGATACTACAATGAGCAGTTCTTC. Amino acid sequence: CASSQRDRGYYNEQFF.

The chain joins TRBV11-2 to TRBJ2-7; TRBD2 is a possible D gene (6 bases). V was trimmed by 1 base and J by 0 bases, leaving 10 bases between them. Per the germline V gene, CDR1 is SGHAT and CDR2 is FQNNGV. This CDR3 has 15 residues. The CDR3 DNA reads TGTGCCAGCAGCTTAGTGCGGGACCCCTCCTACGAGCAGTACTTC. It yields the protein CASSLVRDPSYEQYF.

This chain links TRBV6-5 with TRBJ2-5; D perhaps matches TRBD1 (5 bases). The CDR3 covers 15 residues. V was pared by 6 bases and J by 5 bases, with 19 bases between. Germline assignment: CDR1 MNHEY and CDR2 SVGAGI. This chain's CDR3 is CASRSPGMRRETQYF. The CDR3 DNA sequence: TGTGCCAGCAGATCCCCAGGGATGAGGCGGGAGACCCAGTACTTC.

The chain is built from TRBV4-2 and TRBJ2-1; D gene unclear. The CDR3 runs 14 residues. CDR1 and CDR2 (germline): LGHNA, YNFKEQ. The germline V and J ends were trimmed by 5 bases and 2 bases, with 10 bases remaining between them. In DNA, the CDR3 is TGTGCCAGCAGCTTCCGAGGAACCTACAATGAGCAGTTCTTC. This translates into CASSFRGTYNEQFF.

The chain couples TRBV11-3 to TRBJ1-1; D may be TRBD1 (6 bases). V lost 5 bases, J lost 1 base, and 8 bases lay in between. From germline, CDR1 is SGHNT and CDR2 YENEEA. The CDR3 is made up of 13 amino acids. CDR3 coding DNA: TGTGCCAGCAGCAGGGGACAGAACACTGAAGCTTTCTTT. Translating it yields CASSRGQNTEAFF.

The V call is TRBV25-1, the J call TRBJ1-6; D unclear. V gave up 4 bases and J gave up 9 bases, with 10 bases separating them. The length of the CDR3 is 13 residues. Germline CDR1 and CDR2: MGHDK and SYGVNS. CDR3 sequence reads: CASSGLPSSPLHF. CDR3 nucleotide sequence: TGTGCCAGCAGTGGCCTCCCCAGTTCACCCCTCCACTTT.

The gene calls are TRBV18 and TRBJ2-1; the match to TRBD2 covers 7 bases. V lost 0 bases and J lost 7; bases outside the gene matches: 3. CDR3 length: 14 residues. Germline-derived CDR1 and CDR2 are KGHSH and LQKENI. The CDR3 DNA reads TGTGCCAGCTCACCACCTTCGGGGGGTAATGAGCAGTTCTTC. Translating gives CASSPPSGGNEQFF.

The chain couples TRBV7-3 to TRBJ2-3; D gene uncertain. Deletions cut 3 bases from V and 2 bases from J, with 9 bases between. This CDR3 spans 14 amino acids. Per the germline V gene, CDR1 is SGHTA and CDR2 is FQGTGA. CDR3 residues: CASSLRSPTDTQYF. The DNA for the CDR3 is TGTGCCAGCAGCTTGCGTTCGCCCACAGATACGCAGTATTTT.

J is TRBJ1-5 and V is TRBV28, with a possible D match to TRBD1 (5 bases). V lost 7 bases and J lost 6, with 16 bases in between. CDR3 size: 14 residues. Germline loops: CDR1 MDHEN, CDR2 SYDVKM. CDR3 sequence: CASTLSRGLQPQHF. CDR3 nucleotide sequence: TGTGCCAGCACCCTTAGTAGGGGCCTTCAGCCCCAGCATTTT.

This chain uses TRBV11-2 with TRBJ2-6; D not certain. V lost 2 bases to trimming and J lost 0 bases, with 11 bases between them. Germline CDR1 SGHAT, CDR2 FQNNGV. This CDR3 region has 17 residues. CDR3 DNA: TGTGCCAGCAGCTTACCTGCAATACGCTCTGGGGCCAACGTCCTGACTTTC. Residues: CASSLPAIRSGANVLTF.

The V and J genes are TRBV6-6 and TRBJ2-7; 9 bases line up with TRBD1. The CDR3 totals 15 residues. Looked up from germline, CDR1 is MNHNY and CDR2 is SVGAGI (reference sequence). With 6 bases clipped from V and 4 bases from J, the junction kept 10 bases outside the gene matches. CDR3 loop: CASSQGQGVKYEQYF. Here the CDR3 DNA reads TGTGCCAGCAGCCAGGGACAGGGCGTGAAATACGAGCAGTACTTC.

The chain has TRBV18 and TRBJ2-3, with 8 nucleotides matching TRBD2. J was trimmed by 0 bases and V by 3 bases; bases with no gene match: 5. This CDR3 is built from 16 residues. Germline lookup yields CDR1 KGHSH and CDR2 LQKENI. In nucleotides, the CDR3 is TGTGCCAGCTCACCCACGGGAGGGGATAGCACAGATACGCAGTATTTT. It codes for CASSPTGGDSTDTQYF.

The CDR3 loop is CAVRDRGFSEAFF. The CDR3 coding sequence is TGTGCCGTCAGAGACAGGGGGTTCTCTGAAGCTTTCTTT. This sequence joins TRBV28 and TRBJ1-1; 9 nucleotides agree with TRBD1. V lost 11 bases, J lost 6 bases, and 10 bases stayed unmatched. The CDR3 runs 13 residues. Germline V gives CDR1 MDHEN, CDR2 SYDVKM.